The 28 T cell receptor beta chains presented below share a single source sample, sequenced in a study of T cell changes during pregnancy in multiple sclerosis (dated by TCRdb to about 2019). Library preparation employed the immunoSEQ multiplex PCR assay. TCRdb re-hosts the immuneACCESS table, in-frame sequences only. Its copies lack some clones; in the studies checked, an unresolved V gene accounts for under half of them, and the cause for the rest is not known. Recorded for this sample are fewer than 90,000 clones; approximately 94% of them occurred a single time. The ten top clones hold around 0.84% of the sample. The sequences come from peripheral blood, collected in the third trimester of pregnancy. The receptors originated from a female donor with multiple sclerosis, enrolled in a pregnancy study.

The chain couples TRBV29-1 to TRBJ1-1; D is undetermined. Germline V gene sequence: CDR1 SQVTM, CDR2 ANQGSEA. V shed 6 bases and J shed 2 bases, with 7 bases lying between them. This CDR3 spans 11 amino acids. CDR3 bases: TGCAGCGTCGAGTACAACACTGAAGCTTTCTTT. Amino acid sequence: CSVEYNTEAFF.

The rearrangement uses TRBV4-1 and TRBJ1-2; tentatively, D is TRBD1 (5 bases). Germline CDR1 and CDR2: MGHRA and YSYEKL. The V gene lost 5 bases and the J gene lost 0 bases, with 19 bases spanning the gap. CDR3 length: 17 amino acids. In nucleotides, the CDR3 is TGCGCCAGCAGCGGGAAGGGAGGGGAACCATCTAACTATGGCTACACCTTC. Its protein product is CASSGKGGEPSNYGYTF.

The chain joins TRBV7-2 to TRBJ2-7; D remains unclear. This CDR3 comprises 14 residues. In germline, CDR1 is SGHTA, CDR2 FQGNSA. V shed 1 base and J shed 2 bases, with 9 bases lying between them. In DNA form, the CDR3 reads TGTGCCAGCAGCTTAGGGTCCCCTACCTACGAGCAGTACTTC. Residues: CASSLGSPTYEQYF.

The rearrangement joins TRBV9 to TRBJ2-7; the match to TRBD1 covers 9 bases. CDR3 length: 15 residues. CDR1 is SGDLS, CDR2 YYNGEE, per germline. V gave up 3 bases and J gave up 1 base; unmatched junction bases: 5. In DNA, the CDR3 is TGTGCCAGCAGCGAAACCGGGACAGGGTCCTACGAGCAGTACTTC. Translated: CASSETGTGSYEQYF.

The V and J genes are TRBV5-1 and TRBJ1-4; a weak D match, TRBD1 (5 bases). V was cut by 5 bases and J by 7 bases, with 18 bases left in between. From germline, CDR1 is SGHRS and CDR2 YFSETQ. CDR3 length: 15 amino acids. Here the CDR3 reads CASRTTDSKSEKLFF. CDR3 DNA: TGCGCCAGCAGGACAACAGACAGTAAAAGTGAAAAACTGTTTTTT.

This clone has just a few counts. The rearrangement joins TRBV19 to TRBJ1-5; no reliable D call. V lost 5 bases and J lost 3, with 8 bases in between. CDR1 is LNHDA, CDR2 SQIVND, per germline (reference sequence). The CDR3 spans 13 residues. As DNA, the CDR3 is TGTGCCAGTAGTGAAACAGTCAATCAGCCCCAGCATTTT. Protein product: CASSETVNQPQHF.

The chain links TRBV19 to TRBJ1-5; unclear D gene. Trimming pared 4 bases from V and 5 bases from J, leaving 9 bases between. Per germline, CDR1 LNHDA and CDR2 SQIVND (reference sequence). CDR3 length equals 13 residues. CDR3 DNA: TGTGCCAGTAGTACTGACTTCGATCAGCCCCAGCATTTT. Residues: CASSTDFDQPQHF.

V gene TRBV7-9 combines with J gene TRBJ2-1; TRBD2 aligns across 7 bases. The germline CDR1 and CDR2 sequences are SEHNR and FQNEAQ (reference sequence). V lost 1 base and J lost 9; bases outside the gene matches: 9. This CDR3 has 15 amino acids. Written as DNA, the CDR3 is TGTGCCAGCAGCTTAGGGTGGGAGGGGATGAGTGAGCAGTTCTTC. Its protein product is CASSLGWEGMSEQFF.

This chain links TRBV30 with TRBJ2-7; D gene unclear. V lost 1 base and J lost 4, with 5 bases in between. There are 11 residues in the CDR3. Germline V gene data show CDR1 as GTSNPN and CDR2 as SVGIG (reference sequence). This CDR3 is CAWSARYEQYF. CDR3 bases: TGTGCCTGGAGTGCTAGGTACGAGCAGTACTTC.

The chain has TRBV4-2 and TRBJ1-2; 8 positions match TRBD1. The ends lost 0 bases at V and 3 bases at J; junction bases unmatched: 3. The CDR3 spans 15 residues. Germline CDR1 reads LGHNA; CDR2 reads YNFKEQ. The CDR3, as DNA: TGTGCCAGCAGCCAAGAGGACAGGGAGGACTATGGCTACACCTTC. Translation gives CASSQEDREDYGYTF.

The J gene is TRBJ2-2, the V gene TRBV19; perhaps TRBD2 as D (5 bases). The V and J ends lost 5 bases and 5 bases respectively, with 18 bases between them. This CDR3 spans 16 amino acids. Germline V CDR1 and CDR2: LNHDA, SQIVND (reference sequence). Here the CDR3 reads CASSPGTRMVTGELFF. CDR3 nucleotides: TGTGCCAGTAGTCCCGGTACTAGAATGGTGACCGGGGAGCTGTTTTTT.

This chain joins TRBV15 and TRBJ2-5, with TRBD2 as a possible D gene (7 bases). There are 18 residues in the CDR3. Germline loops: CDR1 LNHNV, CDR2 YYDKDF (reference sequence). Trimming removed 5 bases from V and 0 bases from J, with 22 bases in between. This CDR3 is CATSPRLAGRGNQETQYF. The CDR3 bases are TGTGCCACCAGCCCCCGATTAGCGGGCAGGGGTAACCAAGAGACCCAGTACTTC.

The chain couples TRBV5-1 to TRBJ2-7; possibly TRBD1 for D (5 bases). This CDR3 has 14 residues. V dropped 4 bases and J dropped 2 bases, with 13 bases sitting between them. Germline CDR1 SGHRS, CDR2 YFSETQ. The CDR3 DNA sequence: TGCGCCAGCAGCAGATTGACAGACCCCTACGAGCAGTACTTC. Residues: CASSRLTDPYEQYF.

The chain has TRBV29-1 and TRBJ2-5, with a weak D call TRBD2 (6 bases). CDR3 length equals 14 residues. Germline V gene sequence: CDR1 SQVTM, CDR2 ANQGSEA. V dropped 6 bases and J dropped 1 base, with 15 bases sitting between them. CDR3 protein: CSVLIGTPQETQYF. CDR3 DNA: TGCAGCGTCTTGATCGGGACTCCCCAAGAGACCCAGTACTTC.

The rearrangement joins TRBV5-6 to TRBJ1-2; maybe TRBD1 (6 bases). V lost 2 bases and J lost 1, with 15 bases in between. The CDR3 extends over 16 amino acids. Germline V gene lookup returns CDR1 SGHDT and CDR2 YYEEEE. CDR3 nucleotide sequence: TGTGCCAGCAGCTTAAACACTGGACAGCTTAACTATGGCTACACCTTC. Translated, it gives CASSLNTGQLNYGYTF.

The chain couples TRBV19 to TRBJ1-3; the D gene is possibly TRBD1 (6 bases). Germline V gene sequence: CDR1 LNHDA, CDR2 SQIVND (reference sequence). The CDR3 has 15 amino acids. V was clipped by 8 bases and J by 4 bases, with 18 bases between them. The CDR3 spells CASRKGEVRGNTIYF. The CDR3 DNA sequence: TGTGCCAGTCGAAAGGGGGAAGTAAGAGGAAACACCATATATTTT.

The chain links TRBV29-1 to TRBJ2-7; TRBD1 aligns across 10 bases. From germline, CDR1 is SQVTM and CDR2 ANQGSEA. The CDR3 covers 14 residues. The junction had 5 bases not matched to a gene; V was cut back by 3 bases and J by 3 bases. The chain's CDR3 is CSVEMRDRGYEQYF. CDR3 bases: TGCAGCGTTGAGATGAGGGACAGGGGCTACGAGCAGTACTTC.

The chain couples TRBV5-1 to TRBJ2-1, with 7 bases identical to TRBD2. J gave up 8 bases and V 0 bases, and 8 bases lay outside the gene matches. The CDR3 covers 15 residues. Germline V gives CDR1 SGHRS, CDR2 YFSETQ. For the CDR3, the DNA is TGCGCCAGCAGCTTGGCGGTGGGAGGGAGGGATGAGCAGTTCTTC. This gives the protein CASSLAVGGRDEQFF.

The V call is TRBV5-1, the J call TRBJ2-7; 8 bases are shared with TRBD2. Per germline, CDR1 SGHRS and CDR2 YFSETQ. V lost 0 bases and J lost 5; bases outside the gene matches: 10. The CDR3 is 16 amino acids. This chain's CDR3 is CASSLGASGSRHEQYF. The CDR3, as DNA: TGCGCCAGCAGCTTGGGGGCGAGCGGGAGTCGTCACGAGCAGTACTTC.

The sample holds one count of this clone. This sequence joins TRBV9 and TRBJ2-3; D perhaps matches TRBD1 (6 bases). CDR1 is SGDLS, CDR2 YYNGEE, per germline. Trimming shortened V by 2 bases and J by 5 bases, and 6 bases separated the two germline ends. The CDR3 extends over 12 amino acids. The CDR3 DNA is TGTGCCAGCAGCGTCAGGGGAGATACGCAGTATTTT. It codes for CASSVRGDTQYF.

This chain connects TRBV5-4 to TRBJ2-5; 7 bases map to TRBD1. There are 16 residues in the CDR3. Per the germline V gene, CDR1 is SGHNT and CDR2 is YYREEE (reference sequence). J lost 4 bases, V lost 2 bases, and 11 bases had no gene match. The DNA for the CDR3 is TGTGCCAGCAGCTTCCCCTCGACAGGGATTGCAGAGACCCAGTACTTC. It translates to CASSFPSTGIAETQYF.

The chain uses TRBV11-3 and TRBJ2-1; D gene ambiguous. Germline assignment: CDR1 SGHNT and CDR2 YENEEA. CDR3 length equals 15 residues. Trimming stripped 5 bases from V and 0 bases from J, with 11 bases between. The CDR3 DNA is TGTGCCAGCAGCCCCTCTCGAGGCTCCTACAATGAGCAGTTCTTC. It encodes CASSPSRGSYNEQFF.

V usage is TRBV28 and J usage is TRBJ1-1; D unclear. V was pared by 5 bases and J by 5 bases, with 24 bases between. Germline CDR1 MDHEN, CDR2 SYDVKM. The length of the CDR3 is 17 residues. The CDR3 nucleotides are TGTGCCAGCAGTCACTGGTGGGCATCCCCGAGAGGGACTGAAGCTTTCTTT. Its translation: CASSHWWASPRGTEAFF.

V usage is TRBV6-5 and J usage is TRBJ1-1, with 8 bases fitting TRBD1. The CDR3 length is 14 residues. The V gene end was trimmed by 7 bases and the J gene end by 3 bases; junction bases not matched to a gene: 7. Germline assignment: CDR1 MNHEY and CDR2 SVGAGI. The DNA for the CDR3 is TGTGCCAGCACCAAGACAGGGGCGGACACTGAAGCTTTCTTT. It codes for CASTKTGADTEAFF.

The chain is built from TRBV30 and TRBJ1-1, with D possibly being TRBD1 (5 bases). Trimming took 2 bases from V and 5 from J, leaving 18 bases between them. There are 15 residues in the CDR3. Germline V gene lookup returns CDR1 GTSNPN and CDR2 SVGIG (reference sequence). Here the CDR3 reads CAWSTESGGRTEAFF. Here the CDR3 DNA reads TGTGCCTGGAGTACCGAATCGGGGGGAAGGACTGAAGCTTTCTTT.

The J gene is TRBJ2-2, the V gene TRBV6-4; tentative D call: TRBD2 (5 bases). The germline V gene has CDR1 MRHNA and CDR2 SNTAGT. V was cut by 2 bases and J by 6 bases, with 10 bases left in between. The CDR3 extends over 14 amino acids. For the CDR3, the DNA is TGTGCCAGCAGTGACAGGGAGTCCCCCGGGGAGCTGTTTTTT. It yields the protein CASSDRESPGELFF.

The V call is TRBV10-3, the J call TRBJ1-5; TRBD1 matches 12 bases. Germline V gene lookup returns CDR1 ENHRY and CDR2 SYGVKD. This CDR3 is built from 14 residues. The V gene end was trimmed by 10 bases and the J gene end by 5 bases; junction bases not matched to a gene: 6. CDR3 sequence reads: CATRDRGRDQPQHF. The CDR3 DNA reads as TGTGCCACCAGGGACAGGGGGCGAGATCAGCCCCAGCATTTT.

The chain is built from TRBV19 and TRBJ2-1; 14 bases are shared with TRBD2. Germline CDR1 and CDR2: LNHDA and SQIVND (reference sequence). V dropped 7 bases and J dropped 7; count of bases not matched to a gene: 6. This CDR3 is built from 15 residues. CDR3 sequence reads: CASTKGLAGANEQFF. CDR3 coding DNA: TGTGCCAGTACCAAGGGACTAGCGGGAGCAAATGAGCAGTTCTTC.